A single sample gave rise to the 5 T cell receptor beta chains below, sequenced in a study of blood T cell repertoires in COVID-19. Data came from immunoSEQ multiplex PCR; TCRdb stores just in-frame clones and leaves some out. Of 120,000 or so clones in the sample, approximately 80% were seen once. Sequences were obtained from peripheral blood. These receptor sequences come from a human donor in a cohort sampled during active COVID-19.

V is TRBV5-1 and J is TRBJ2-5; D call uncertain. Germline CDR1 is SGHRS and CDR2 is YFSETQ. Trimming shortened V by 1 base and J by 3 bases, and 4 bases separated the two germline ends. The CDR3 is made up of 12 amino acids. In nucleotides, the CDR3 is TGCGCCAGCAGCTTGTCGGAAGAGACCCAGTACTTC. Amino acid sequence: CASSLSEETQYF.

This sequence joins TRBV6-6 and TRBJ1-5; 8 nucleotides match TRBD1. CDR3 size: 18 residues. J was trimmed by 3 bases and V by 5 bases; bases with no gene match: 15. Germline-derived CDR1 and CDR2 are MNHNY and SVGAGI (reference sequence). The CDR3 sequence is CASSHDRDRSGDNQPQHF. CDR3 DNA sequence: TGTGCCAGCAGTCACGACAGGGACAGGTCTGGAGACAATCAGCCCCAGCATTTT.

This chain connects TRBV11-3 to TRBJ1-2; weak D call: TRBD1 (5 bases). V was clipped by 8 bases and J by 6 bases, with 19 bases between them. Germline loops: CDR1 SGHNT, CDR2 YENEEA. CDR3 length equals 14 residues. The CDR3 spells CASATAVGRHGYTF. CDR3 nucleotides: TGTGCCAGCGCGACCGCAGTGGGGCGCCATGGCTACACCTTC.

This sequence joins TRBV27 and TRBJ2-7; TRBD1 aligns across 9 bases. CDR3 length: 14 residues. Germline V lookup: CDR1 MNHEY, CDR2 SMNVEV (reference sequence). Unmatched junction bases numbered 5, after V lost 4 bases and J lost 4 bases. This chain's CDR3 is CASSSDRGYYEQYF. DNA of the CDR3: TGTGCCAGCAGTTCCGACAGGGGGTATTACGAGCAGTACTTC.

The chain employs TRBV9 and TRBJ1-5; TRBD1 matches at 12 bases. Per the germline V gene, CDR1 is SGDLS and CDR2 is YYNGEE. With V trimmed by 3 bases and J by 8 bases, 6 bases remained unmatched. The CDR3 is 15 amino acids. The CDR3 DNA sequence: TGTGCCAGCAGCGCCGGGACAGGGGGCGCTGAGCCCCAGCATTTT. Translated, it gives CASSAGTGGAEPQHF.